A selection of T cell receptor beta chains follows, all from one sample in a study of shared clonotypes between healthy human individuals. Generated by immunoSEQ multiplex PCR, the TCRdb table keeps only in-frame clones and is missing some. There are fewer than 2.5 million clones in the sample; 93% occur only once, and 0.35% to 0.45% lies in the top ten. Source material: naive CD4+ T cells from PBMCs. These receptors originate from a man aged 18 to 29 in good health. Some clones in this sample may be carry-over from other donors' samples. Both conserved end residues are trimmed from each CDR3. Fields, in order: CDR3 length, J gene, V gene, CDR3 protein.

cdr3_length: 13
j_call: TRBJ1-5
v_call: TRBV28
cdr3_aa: ALRGDRNSNQPQH

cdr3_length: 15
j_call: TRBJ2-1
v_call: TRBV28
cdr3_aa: ASSLRVAGGRYNEQF

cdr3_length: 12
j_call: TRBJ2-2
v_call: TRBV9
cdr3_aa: ASSPTDRDGELF

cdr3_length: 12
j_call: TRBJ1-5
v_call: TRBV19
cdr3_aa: ASRAPGGYQPQH

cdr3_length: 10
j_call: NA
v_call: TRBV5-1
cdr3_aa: ASSLKGDEQY

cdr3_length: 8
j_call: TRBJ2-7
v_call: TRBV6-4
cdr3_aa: APRYGEQY

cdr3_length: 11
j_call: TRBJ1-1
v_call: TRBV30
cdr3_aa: AWTGGVRTEAF

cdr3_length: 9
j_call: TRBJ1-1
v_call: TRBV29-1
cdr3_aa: SVDKGGEAF

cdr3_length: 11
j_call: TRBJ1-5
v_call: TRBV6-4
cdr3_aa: VYRQGEAQPQH

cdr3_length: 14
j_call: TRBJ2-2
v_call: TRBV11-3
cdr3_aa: ASSSHRGQGTGELF

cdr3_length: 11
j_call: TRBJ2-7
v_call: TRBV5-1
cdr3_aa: ASSLGIPYEQY

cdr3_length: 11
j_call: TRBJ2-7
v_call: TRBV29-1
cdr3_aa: SGQDRGSYEQY

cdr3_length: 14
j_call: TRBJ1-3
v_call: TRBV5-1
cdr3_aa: ASSLPSTGSRNTIY

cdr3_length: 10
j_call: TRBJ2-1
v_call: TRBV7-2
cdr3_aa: ASSATRNEQF